Given below is one T cell receptor beta chain in context. The antigen is not known. The protocol was immunoSEQ multiplex PCR, while the TCRdb copy is restricted to in-frame clones and leaves out a portion. The repertoire consists of 12,000 or so clones, with about four fifths occurring once and the leading ten covering around 21%. The sample belongs to a study of cytotoxic CD8 clonotypes in ibrutinib-treated CLL. Study-wide points: Timing of sampling differed between sustained-remission and progressing patients. The study found clonality rose at ibrutinib response, then fell toward baseline at progression. At the start, clonality exceeded age-matched healthy donors and followed circulating CD8+ T-cell counts. Under treatment, the uncommon public clonotypes either contracted or remained stable.

V was pared by 6 bases and J by 0 bases, with 5 bases of the junction left unmatched. The CDR3 spans 15 residues. Germline values: CDR1 MNHEY, CDR2 SVGAGI. V and J are TRBV6-5 and TRBJ2-3; 8 positions agree with TRBD1. The receptor was isolated from a human donor with chronic lymphocytic leukemia. The sequencing here drew on PBMCs, taken at disease progression, from a patient treated with ibrutinib. This CDR3 reads CASRPGQGSTDTQYF. Written as DNA, the CDR3 is TGTGCCAGCAGACCAGGACAGGGTAGCACAGATACGCAGTATTTT.